The present entry profiles one T cell receptor beta chain with its context. In the authors' methods: Nucleated cell number was recorded as an estimate derived from reference gene primer amplification. The data were produced by immunoSEQ multiplex PCR, yet TCRdb's version contains in-frame clones alone and is incomplete. V, J and clone size derive from that table, while D and trimming were established from the DNA sequence. Of nearly 250,000 clones in the sample, approximately 89% were seen once. This sample was included in a study of blood T cell repertoires in COVID-19. Study at large: Sites in the United States, Italy and Spain provided acute and convalescent COVID-19 samples.

The CDR3 runs 14 residues. Germline values: CDR1 LGHDT, CDR2 YNNKEL (reference sequence). V was pared by 4 bases and J by 6 bases, with 5 bases of the junction left unmatched. Sequenced: peripheral blood. The sequence derives from a woman in her sixties who had recovered from COVID-19. The V and J genes are TRBV3-1 (or the pseudogene TRBV3-2) and TRBJ2-7, with 11 bases identical to TRBD1. This chain's CDR3 is CASSRGQGAREQYF. CDR3 DNA sequence: TGTGCCAGCAGCCGAGGACAGGGGGCCCGCGAGCAGTACTTC.